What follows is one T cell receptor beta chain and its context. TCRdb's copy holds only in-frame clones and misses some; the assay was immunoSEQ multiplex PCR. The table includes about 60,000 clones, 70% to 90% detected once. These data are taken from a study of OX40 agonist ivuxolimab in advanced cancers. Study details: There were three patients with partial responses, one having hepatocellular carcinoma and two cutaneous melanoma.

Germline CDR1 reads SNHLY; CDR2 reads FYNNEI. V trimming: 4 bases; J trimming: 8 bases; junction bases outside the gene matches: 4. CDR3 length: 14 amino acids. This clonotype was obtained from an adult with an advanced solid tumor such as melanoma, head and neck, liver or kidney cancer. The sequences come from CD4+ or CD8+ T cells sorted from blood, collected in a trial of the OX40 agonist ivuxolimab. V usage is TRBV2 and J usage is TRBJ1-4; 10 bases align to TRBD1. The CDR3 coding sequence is TGTGCCAGCAGTGCCAGGACAGGGGGAGAAAAACTGTTTTTT. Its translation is CASSARTGGEKLFF.